The entry that follows covers one T cell receptor (beta chain) sequence. These data originate in a study of shared T cell receptors in the human thymus. Method: immunoSEQ multiplex PCR; TCRdb's copy keeps in-frame clones and lacks some. The sample gives more than 550,000 clones, 80% to 90% of which show up once; around 0.01% is in the top ten. In addition, the sample was reused for a study of human thymus T cells. That paper notes: The sample donors, healthy Finnish infants, were having corrective surgery for congenital heart defects. Surgeons resected thymus tissue during corrective heart surgery. Use of V and J genes seemed skewed within the thymic and blood repertoires.

Material: thymocytes. The source is a girl in the first two years of life with a congenital heart defect.

For the CDR3, the DNA is TGCAGCGTGGTGACAGTGGGCTATGGCTACACCTTC. Its protein product is CSVVTVGYGYTF. The chain employs TRBV29-1 and TRBJ1-2, with TRBD1 as a possible D gene (5 bases). CDR3 length: 12 residues. The ends were cut back, 6 bases at V and 4 bases at J, with 12 bases in the middle. The V gene's germline CDR1 is SQVTM and CDR2 ANQGSEA.